Listed here are 2 T cell receptor beta chains from one sample, sequenced in a study of human T cells and chemical hapten exposure. The time point was: patch test 1, 2 weeks after DPC sensitization. The treatment: therapeutic diphenylcyclopropenone sensitization with weekly scalp DPC. TCRdb analysed the RACE reads with MiXCR anew, one entry per CDR3 protein. The sample holds fewer than 500,000 distinct CDR3 sequences, nearly 5% seen once. Specimen: whole blood, collected in connection with sensitization to the hapten diphenylcyclopropenone (DPC). Every receptor here comes from a woman between 45 and 60 years old with alopecia areata. Some clones in this sample may be carry-over from other donors' samples.

This clonotype was seen ten or more times. V is TRBV12-3 or TRBV12-4 and J is TRBJ1-3; no firm D call. V was shortened by 7 bases and J by 2 bases, with 6 bases between the two germline ends. CDR3 length: 12 amino acids. CDR3 protein: CASTGAGNTIYF. The CDR3 DNA sequence: TGTGCCAGCACCGGGGCTGGAAACACCATATATTTT.

The chain links TRBV24-1 to TRBJ2-1; D may be TRBD1 or TRBD2 (5 bases each). The CDR3 runs to 16 residues. Trimming took 4 bases from V and 2 from J, leaving 14 bases between them. Germline V lookup: CDR1 KGHDR, CDR2 SFDVKD. CDR3 sequence: CATSDPYGAAYNEQFF. The CDR3 coding sequence is TGTGCCACCAGTGACCCCTACGGGGCGGCCTACAATGAGCAGTTCTTC.